These 21 T cell receptor beta chains were all obtained from the same sample, sequenced in a study of T cells in Graves' hyperthyroidism and ophthalmopathy (dated by TCRdb to about 2019). Receptor amplification or capture employed multiplex PCR. Sequencing was performed on an Illumina HiSeq 2000. The TCR beta CDR3 regions were amplified from the RNA transcripts. For the first round of RT-PCR on the TCR CDR3, the HTBI primer set was used together with the Qiagen OneStep RT-PCR kit. TCRdb reprocessing: public reads trimmed at Q25 with fastp, clones called with MiXCR, in-frame beta chains kept. Rows are unified per CDR3 protein, each entry keeping the most common DNA and genes. Within this sample are 80,000 to 100,000 distinct CDR3 sequences, with roughly 37% of them counted one time only. Of the sample, roughly a tenth falls within the top ten clones. Input material: peripheral blood or thyroid tissue (not recorded which). These receptors were collected from a woman in her twenties or thirties with Graves' hyperthyroidism.

With respect to this clonotype: Because the CDR3 is missing its conserved closing phenylalanine or tryptophan, this is likely a read error. The chain couples TRBV7-2 to TRBJ1-1, with D hard to call. Deletions cut 2 bases from V and 4 bases from J, with 8 bases between. This CDR3 is 13 amino acids long. Germline lookup yields CDR1 SGHTA and CDR2 FQGNSA. The CDR3 DNA reads TGTGCCAGCAGCTTATCTGTGAGCACTGAAGCTTTCTCT. Protein product: CASSLSVSTEAFS.

This clonotype was picked up one time. V usage is TRBV15 and J usage is TRBJ2-2; no clear D gene. Germline-derived CDR1 and CDR2 are LNHNV and YYDKDF (reference sequence). This CDR3 comprises 14 residues. Trimming pared 3 bases from V and 1 base from J, leaving 6 bases between. The CDR3 spells CATSSLQNTGELFF. The CDR3 DNA follows: TGTGCCACCAGCAGCCTACAGAACACCGGGGAGCTGTTTTTT.

This clonotype was seen many times. The chain has TRBV12-5 and TRBJ2-5; possibly TRBD1 for D (6 bases). The CDR3 is made up of 14 amino acids. Deletions cut 3 bases from V and 3 bases from J, with 11 bases between. Germline V gene sequence: CDR1 LGHNT, CDR2 FRNRAP. The CDR3 nucleotides are TGTGCTAGTGGTTTCCGACAGGATGAAGAGACCCAGTACTTC. Translating gives CASGFRQDEETQYF.

About this clonotype: A much more abundant neighbour one base away suggests this may be a read error. The rearrangement joins TRBV5-1 to TRBJ1-5, with D uncertain. The germline gives CDR1 SGHRS, CDR2 YFSETQ. The V and J ends lost 0 bases and 3 bases respectively, with 7 bases between them. CDR3 length: 14 amino acids. This chain's CDR3 is CASSLDSINQPQHF. The CDR3 DNA follows: TGCGCCAGCAGCTTGGACAGTATCAATCAGCCCCAGCATTTT.

In its sample, this clonotype was seen many times. The V call is TRBV13, the J call TRBJ2-5; 7 positions agree with TRBD2. The CDR3 is 17 residues long. The germline gives CDR1 PRHDT, CDR2 FYEKMQ (reference sequence). V trimming: 1 base; J trimming: 3 bases; junction bases outside the gene matches: 11. Written as DNA, the CDR3 is TGTGCCAGCAGCTTAGTCAAGACTAGCACGGCTAAAGAGACCCAGTACTTC. Residues: CASSLVKTSTAKETQYF.

This clonotype was picked up many times. The rearrangement uses TRBV5-6 and TRBJ2-7; D is uncertain. With 2 bases removed from V and 7 bases from J, the gap between germline ends came to 10 bases. This CDR3 is 12 amino acids long. The germline V gene has CDR1 SGHDT and CDR2 YYEEEE. The CDR3 sequence: CASSLEQREQYF. For the CDR3, the DNA is TGTGCCAGCAGCTTAGAACAGCGTGAGCAGTACTTC.

The V and J genes are TRBV7-9 and TRBJ2-5, with D unclear. CDR3 length equals 13 residues. CDR1 and CDR2 from the germline V gene are SEHNR and FQNEAQ (reference sequence). The V gene lost 3 bases and the J gene lost 5 bases, with 10 bases spanning the gap. The CDR3 DNA is TGTGCCAGCAGCTTGAACCCCGGGGAGACCCAGTACTTC. Amino acids: CASSLNPGETQYF.

This clonotype came up many times. This could be a read error, since a much larger clone is one nucleotide away. The chain is built from TRBV20-1 and TRBJ2-7, with 7 positions matching TRBD2. Germline trimming cut 4 bases from V and 3 bases from J; bases unmatched to any gene: 12. The CDR3 runs 15 residues. Looked up from germline, CDR1 is DFQATT and CDR2 is SNEGSKA (reference sequence). CDR3 DNA sequence: TGCAGTGCTATCCCGACTGGGAGGGCCGTCTACGAGCAGTACTTC. Amino acid sequence: CSAIPTGRAVYEQYF.

This clonotype occurred many times. The rearrangement uses TRBV5-1 and TRBJ1-2, with D possibly being TRBD1 (5 bases). The CDR3 is made up of 13 amino acids. Per germline, CDR1 SGHRS and CDR2 YFSETQ. The germline V and J ends were trimmed by 4 bases and 8 bases, with 15 bases remaining between them. The CDR3 DNA sequence: TGCGCCAGCAGCACCGGACAAAGGGGCGGCTACACCTTC. Its protein product is CASSTGQRGGYTF. Based on the CDR3 plus reference TRBV5-1 and TRBJ1-2, the full variable domain is KAGVTQTPRYLIKTRGQQVTLSCSPISGHRSVSWYQQTPGQGLQFLFEYFSETQRNKGNFPGRFSGRQFSNSRSEMNVSTLELGDSALYLCASSTGQRGGYTFGSGTRLTVV.

The J gene is TRBJ2-5, the V gene TRBV7-9, with D tentatively TRBD2 (5 bases). V shed 5 bases and J shed 5 bases, with 15 bases lying between them. This CDR3 has 14 amino acids. Germline CDR1 reads SEHNR; CDR2 reads FQNEAQ (reference sequence). The CDR3 loop reads CASSPAATGETQYF. In nucleotides, the CDR3 is TGTGCCAGCAGCCCAGCGGCCACCGGGGAGACCCAGTACTTC.

The table lists this clonotype with many counts. J is TRBJ2-6 and V is TRBV19; unclear D gene. Trimming took 7 bases from V and 3 from J, leaving 4 bases between them. This CDR3 contains 12 residues. Looked up from germline, CDR1 is LNHDA and CDR2 is SQIVND (reference sequence). The CDR3: CASNHGANVLTF. CDR3 in DNA: TGTGCCAGTAATCATGGGGCCAACGTCCTGACTTTC.

The V call is TRBV11-3, the J call TRBJ1-3, with 9 bases lining up with TRBD1. The end of the DNA fits TRBJ1-1 better, so the J call may be wrong. This CDR3 region has 15 residues. CDR1 SGHNT and CDR2 YENEEA come from the germline V gene. The chain's CDR3 is CASSTRTGVNTEAFF. In DNA, the CDR3 is TGTGCCAGCAGCACCAGGACAGGGGTGAACACTGAAGCTTTCTTT.

The rearrangement uses TRBV7-3 and TRBJ2-7; D possibly uses TRBD1 or TRBD2 (5 bases each). CDR3 length equals 15 residues. Trimming stripped 3 bases from V and 5 bases from J, with 17 bases between. Germline loops: CDR1 SGHTA, CDR2 FQGTGA. The CDR3 reads CASSLVASPGHEQYF. Written as DNA, the CDR3 is TGTGCCAGCAGCTTGGTGGCTAGCCCGGGGCACGAGCAGTACTTC.

This clonotype showed up just once. A clone one base away is much larger, so this may be a read error. The rearrangement links TRBV3-1 to TRBJ2-7; no definite D call. The germline V gene encodes CDR1 LGHDT and CDR2 YNNKEL (reference sequence). This CDR3 region has 11 residues. V was clipped by 1 base and J by 9 bases, with 7 bases between them. The CDR3 region is CASSQVYGQYF. The CDR3 DNA reads as TGTGCCAGCAGCCAAGTGTATGGGCAGTACTTC.

In its sample, this clonotype was seen many times. The chain employs TRBV5-1 and TRBJ2-7; weak D call: TRBD1 (6 bases). Trimming took off 1 base at V and 4 bases at J, with 6 bases between the two ends. This CDR3 has 12 amino acids. Germline CDR1 is SGHRS and CDR2 is YFSETQ. The DNA for the CDR3 is TGCGCCAGCAGCTTGACAGGGTACGAGCAGTACTTC. Amino acids: CASSLTGYEQYF.

The chain combines TRBV10-3 with TRBJ1-3, with 8 bases matching TRBD1. Germline-derived CDR1 and CDR2 are ENHRY and SYGVKD. J was trimmed by 2 bases and V by 8 bases; bases with no gene match: 2. The CDR3 loop spans 13 amino acids. In DNA form, the CDR3 reads TGTGCCATCGGACAGGGTGCTGGAAACACCATATATTTT. As protein: CAIGQGAGNTIYF.

CDR3 region: CASRLSTDTQYF. Here the CDR3 DNA reads TGTGCCAGCCGTCTTAGCACAGATACGCAGTATTTT. V is TRBV7-8 and J is TRBJ2-3, with D unresolved. Trimming left V 8 bases short and J 0 bases short, with 6 bases between. CDR3 length: 12 residues. Germline CDR1 reads SGHVS; CDR2 reads FQNEAQ.

This clonotype was seen at least ten times. V is TRBV5-1 and J is TRBJ2-2; 12 bases are a match to TRBD2. The CDR3 length is 19 residues. The V gene's germline CDR1 is SGHRS and CDR2 YFSETQ. V lost 1 base and J lost 4; bases outside the gene matches: 11. CDR3 residues: CASSLPWTSGTALTGELFF. Here the CDR3 DNA reads TGCGCCAGCAGCTTGCCGTGGACTAGCGGGACTGCTCTCACCGGGGAGCTGTTTTTT.

In regard to this clonotype: The DNA is omitted, as the CDR3 cannot be located on it reliably, and the CDR3 follows TCRdb's listing. This sequence joins TRBV7-9 and TRBJ2-7; the table assigns TRBD2, which was not confirmed against the DNA. The CDR3 length equals 19 residues, ends included. Germline loops: CDR1 SEHNR, CDR2 FQNEAQ (reference sequence). The CDR3 sequence: CASSFYICSVAQKAYEQYF.

Comment on this clonotype: The germline gene is not matched at one end of the junction; a read error may be the cause. The rearrangement links TRBV24-1 to TRBJ2-2; D is possibly TRBD2 (5 bases). The CDR3 is 13 residues long. CDR1 is KGHDR and CDR2 is SFDVKD in the germline V gene. CDR3 nucleotides: TGTGCCACCAGTGGTTTGGGCCACGGGGAGCTGTTCTTT. As protein: CATSGLGHGELFF.

This clonotype appeared a few times. This sequence joins TRBV20-1 and TRBJ2-3, with D perhaps matching TRBD2 (7 bases). V gave up 4 bases and J gave up 3 bases, with 17 bases separating them. This CDR3 is 15 amino acids long. The germline CDR1 and CDR2 sequences are DFQATT and SNEGSKA (reference sequence). CDR3 amino acids: CSAILGGDLTDTQYF. In nucleotides, the CDR3 is TGCAGTGCTATCCTAGGGGGGGACCTTACAGATACGCAGTATTTT.